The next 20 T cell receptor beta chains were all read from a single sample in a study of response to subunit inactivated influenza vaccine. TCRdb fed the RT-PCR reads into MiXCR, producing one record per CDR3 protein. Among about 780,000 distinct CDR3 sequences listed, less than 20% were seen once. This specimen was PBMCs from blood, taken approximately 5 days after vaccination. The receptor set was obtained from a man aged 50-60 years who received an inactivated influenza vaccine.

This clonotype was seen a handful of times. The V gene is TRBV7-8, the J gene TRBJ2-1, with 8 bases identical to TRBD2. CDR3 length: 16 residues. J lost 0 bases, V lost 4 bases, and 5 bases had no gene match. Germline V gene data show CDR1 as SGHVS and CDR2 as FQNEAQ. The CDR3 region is CASSSLAGPSYNEQFF. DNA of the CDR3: TGTGCCAGCAGCTCATTAGCGGGACCCTCCTACAATGAGCAGTTCTTC.

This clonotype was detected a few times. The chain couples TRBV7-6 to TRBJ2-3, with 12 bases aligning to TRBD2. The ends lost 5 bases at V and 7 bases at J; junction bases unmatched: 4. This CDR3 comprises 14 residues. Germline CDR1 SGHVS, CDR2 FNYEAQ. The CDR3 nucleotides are TGTGCCAGCAGCAGGACTAGCGGGGTTTATACGCAGTATTTT. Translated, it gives CASSRTSGVYTQYF.

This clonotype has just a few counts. As DNA, the CDR3 is TGTGCCAGCACCCAGTTGGTGGGGGGCGGTCAGTACTTC. Its translation is CASTQLVGGGQYF. The chain links TRBV6-6 to TRBJ2-7; the D gene could be TRBD1 or TRBD2 (6 bases each). Between the trimmed V and J ends, which lost 7 bases and 10 bases, there was a span of 20 bases. Germline V lookup: CDR1 MNHNY, CDR2 SVGAGI (reference sequence). The CDR3 covers 13 residues.

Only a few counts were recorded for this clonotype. Written as DNA, the CDR3 is TGTGCCAGCAGTTACTCACACGGGACAGGGAAAACTAACTATGGCTACACCTTC. Amino acids: CASSYSHGTGKTNYGYTF. The V call is TRBV6-5, the J call TRBJ1-2; 9 bases line up with TRBD1. Unmatched junction bases numbered 8, after V lost 0 bases and J lost 0 bases. Germline V gene lookup returns CDR1 MNHEY and CDR2 SVGAGI. This CDR3 is 18 amino acids long.

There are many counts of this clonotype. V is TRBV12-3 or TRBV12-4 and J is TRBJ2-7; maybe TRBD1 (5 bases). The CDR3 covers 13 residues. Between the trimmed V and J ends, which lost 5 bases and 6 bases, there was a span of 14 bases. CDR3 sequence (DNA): TGTGCCAGCAGTAGGGGTCAGCGATCCGAGCAGTACTTC. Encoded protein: CASSRGQRSEQYF.

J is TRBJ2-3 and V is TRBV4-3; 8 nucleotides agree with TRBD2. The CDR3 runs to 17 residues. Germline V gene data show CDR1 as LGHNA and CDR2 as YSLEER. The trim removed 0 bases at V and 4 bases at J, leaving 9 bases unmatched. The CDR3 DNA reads TGCGCCAGCAGCCAAGAGCCGGGGACTAGGACGTCAGATACGCAGTATTTT. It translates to CASSQEPGTRTSDTQYF.

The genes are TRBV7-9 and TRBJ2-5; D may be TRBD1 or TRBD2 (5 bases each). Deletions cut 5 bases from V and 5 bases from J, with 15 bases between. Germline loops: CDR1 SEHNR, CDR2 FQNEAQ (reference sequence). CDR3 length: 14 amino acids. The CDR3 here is CASSKGTGPETQYF. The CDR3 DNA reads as TGTGCCAGCAGCAAGGGGACGGGGCCGGAGACCCAGTACTTC.

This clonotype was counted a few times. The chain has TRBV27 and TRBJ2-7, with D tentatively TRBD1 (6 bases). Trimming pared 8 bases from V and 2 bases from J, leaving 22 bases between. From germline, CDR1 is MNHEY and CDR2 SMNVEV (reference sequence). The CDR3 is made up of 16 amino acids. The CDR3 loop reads CASYEFQGQLAYEQYF. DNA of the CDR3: TGTGCCAGCTATGAATTCCAGGGGCAATTGGCCTACGAGCAGTACTTC.

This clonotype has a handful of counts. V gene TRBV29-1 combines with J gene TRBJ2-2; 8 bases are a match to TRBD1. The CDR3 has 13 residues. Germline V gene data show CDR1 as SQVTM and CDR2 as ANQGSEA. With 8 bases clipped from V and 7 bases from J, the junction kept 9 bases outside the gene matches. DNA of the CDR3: TGCAGCTTCACTCCAGGGGGCCGCGGGGAGCTGTTTTTT. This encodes CSFTPGGRGELFF.

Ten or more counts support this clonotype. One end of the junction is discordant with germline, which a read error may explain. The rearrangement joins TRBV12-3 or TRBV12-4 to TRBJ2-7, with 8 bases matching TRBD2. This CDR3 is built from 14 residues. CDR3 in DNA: TGTGCCAGCAGTCCCCGGGGGGGTTTCTACGAGCAGAACTTC. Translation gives CASSPRGGFYEQNF.

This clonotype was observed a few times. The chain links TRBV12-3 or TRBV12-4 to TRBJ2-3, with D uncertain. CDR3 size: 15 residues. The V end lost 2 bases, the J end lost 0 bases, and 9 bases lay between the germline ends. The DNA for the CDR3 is TGTGCCAGCAGTTTATCAATATCAAGCACAGATACGCAGTATTTT. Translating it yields CASSLSISSTDTQYF.

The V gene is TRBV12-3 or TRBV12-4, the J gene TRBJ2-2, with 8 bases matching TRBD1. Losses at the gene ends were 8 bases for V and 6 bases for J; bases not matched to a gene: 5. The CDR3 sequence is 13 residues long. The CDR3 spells CASRDRWPGELFF. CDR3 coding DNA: TGTGCCAGCCGGGACAGGTGGCCCGGGGAGCTGTTTTTT.

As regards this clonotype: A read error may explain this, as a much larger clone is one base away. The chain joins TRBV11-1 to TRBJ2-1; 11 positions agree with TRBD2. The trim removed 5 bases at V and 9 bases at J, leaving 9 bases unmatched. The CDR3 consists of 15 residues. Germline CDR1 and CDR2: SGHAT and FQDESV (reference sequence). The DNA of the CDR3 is TGTGCCAGCAGCCTTGCGGGACTAGCGGTACGTGAGCAGTTCTTC. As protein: CASSLAGLAVREQFF.

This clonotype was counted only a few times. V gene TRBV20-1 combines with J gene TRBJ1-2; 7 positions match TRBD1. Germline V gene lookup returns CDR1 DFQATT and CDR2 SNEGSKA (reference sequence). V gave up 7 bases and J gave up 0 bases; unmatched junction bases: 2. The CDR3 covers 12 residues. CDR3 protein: CSGQGANYGYTF. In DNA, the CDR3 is TGCAGTGGACAGGGAGCTAACTATGGCTACACCTTC.

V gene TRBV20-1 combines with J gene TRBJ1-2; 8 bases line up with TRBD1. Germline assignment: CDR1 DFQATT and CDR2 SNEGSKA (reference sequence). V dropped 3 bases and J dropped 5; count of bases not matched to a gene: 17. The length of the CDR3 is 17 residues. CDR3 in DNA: TGCAGTGCTAGTGGGATCAGGGGGCAGGGATTCATTTATGGCTACACCTTC. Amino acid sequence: CSASGIRGQGFIYGYTF.

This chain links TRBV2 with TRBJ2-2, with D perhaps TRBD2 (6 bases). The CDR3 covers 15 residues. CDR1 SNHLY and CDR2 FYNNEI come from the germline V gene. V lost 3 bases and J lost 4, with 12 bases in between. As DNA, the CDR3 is TGTGCCAGCAGTGACGGGGGATTACTCACCGGGGAGCTGTTTTTT. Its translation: CASSDGGLLTGELFF. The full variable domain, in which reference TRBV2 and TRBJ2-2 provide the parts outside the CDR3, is EPEVTQTPSHQVTQMGQEVILRCVPISNHLYFYWYRQILGQKVEFLVSFYNNEISEKSEIFDDQFSVERPDGSNFTLKIRSTKLEDSAMYFCASSDGGLLTGELFFGEGSRLTVL.

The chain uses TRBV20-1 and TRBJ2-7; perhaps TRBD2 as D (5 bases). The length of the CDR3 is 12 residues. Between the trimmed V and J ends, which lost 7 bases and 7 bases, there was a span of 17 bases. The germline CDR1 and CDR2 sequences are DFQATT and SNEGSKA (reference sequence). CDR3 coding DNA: TGCAGTGTCAGAGGGTCCCGTGGGGAGCAGTACTTC. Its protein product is CSVRGSRGEQYF.

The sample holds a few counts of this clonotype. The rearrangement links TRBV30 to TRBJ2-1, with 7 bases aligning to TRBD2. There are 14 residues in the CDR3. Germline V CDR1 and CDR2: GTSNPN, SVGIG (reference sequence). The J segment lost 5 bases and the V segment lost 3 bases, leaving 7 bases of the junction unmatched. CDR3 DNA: TGTGCCTGGAGCCCGGGACTACCGAACAATGAGCAGTTCTTC. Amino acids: CAWSPGLPNNEQFF. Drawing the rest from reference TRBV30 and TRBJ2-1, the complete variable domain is SQTIHQWPATLVQPVGSPLSLECTVEGTSNPNLYWYRQAAGRGLQLLFYSVGIGQISSEVPQNLSASRPQDRQFILSSKKLLLSDSGFYLCAWSPGLPNNEQFFGPGTRLTVL.

CDR3: CASSYIALGEQFF. For the CDR3, the DNA is TGTGCCAGCAGTTACATAGCATTGGGAGAGCAGTTCTTC. V gene TRBV6-2 or TRBV6-3 combines with J gene TRBJ2-1; D is ambiguous. The V end lost 2 bases, the J end lost 10 bases, and 12 bases lay between the germline ends. The V gene's germline CDR1 is MNHEY and CDR2 SVGEGT. The CDR3 has 13 amino acids.

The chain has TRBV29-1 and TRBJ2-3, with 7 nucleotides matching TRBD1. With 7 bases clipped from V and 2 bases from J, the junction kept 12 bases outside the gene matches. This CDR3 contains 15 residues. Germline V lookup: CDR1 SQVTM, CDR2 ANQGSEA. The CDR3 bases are TGCAGCGCCAAGGCCGGGACAGCTATCACAGATACGCAGTATTTT. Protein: CSAKAGTAITDTQYF.